This T cell receptor (beta chain) was recovered during a study of shared clonotypes between healthy human individuals. At the level of the study: The study used three CD4 naive, three CD4 memory, two CD8 naive and one CD8 memory plate per donor.

CDR1 SGHRS and CDR2 YFSETQ come from the germline V gene. The germline V and J ends were trimmed by 4 bases and 2 bases, with 13 bases remaining between them. This CDR3 has 14 residues. Naive CD8 populations comprised CD45RO-negative cells positively selected for CCR7, excluding terminally differentiated effector memory CD45RA+ cells. Study-wide points: Compared with memory subsets, naive subsets generally had larger estimated richness.

In this sample, this clone turned up once. What it binds is not known. In the authors' workflow: Quality scores were absent from the junction-only immunoSEQ sequences, so filtering differed. The method was immunoSEQ multiplex PCR; TCRdb's version includes in-frame clones alone and lacks a portion of them. That table is the source of V, J and clone size, and D and trimming were worked out from the DNA. The data show about 870,000 clones, around 92% seen once. The TCR originated in a man younger than 45 in good health. Sequencing used naive CD8+ T cells sorted from blood. The V call is TRBV5-1, the J call TRBJ2-7; possible D gene TRBD2, 5 bases. The CDR3 is CASSDRDLTYEQYF. Written as DNA, the CDR3 is TGCGCCAGCAGCGACCGGGATCTTACCTACGAGCAGTACTTC.